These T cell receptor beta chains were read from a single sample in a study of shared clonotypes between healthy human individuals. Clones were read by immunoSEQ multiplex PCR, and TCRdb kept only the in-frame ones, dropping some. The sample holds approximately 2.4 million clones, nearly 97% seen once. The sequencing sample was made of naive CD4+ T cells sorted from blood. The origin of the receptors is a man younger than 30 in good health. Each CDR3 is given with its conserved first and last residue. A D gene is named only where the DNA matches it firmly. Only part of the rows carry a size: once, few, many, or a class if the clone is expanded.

CDR3 DNA: TGTGCTAGTGGTTTGGACAGAAACACAGATACGCAGTATTTT
CDR3 protein: CASGLDRNTDTQYF
D gene: NA
clone size: NA
J gene: TRBJ2-3
V gene: TRBV12-5

CDR3 DNA: TGCAGCGCACAAAGAGAACAGGGAATTGAAGCTTTCTTT
CDR3 protein: CSAQREQGIEAFF
D gene: NA
clone size: NA
J gene: TRBJ1-1
V gene: TRBV29-1

CDR3 DNA: TGTGCCAGCAGTCCCGGGACAGGGGGCCTCTCCGAGCAGTACTTC
CDR3 protein: CASSPGTGGLSEQYF
D gene: TRBD1
clone size: NA
J gene: TRBJ2-7
V gene: TRBV6-5

CDR3 DNA: TGCGCCAGCAGCTCGGGACTAGCGGGAGGTAACGAGCAGTACTTC
CDR3 protein: CASSSGLAGGNEQYF
D gene: TRBD2
clone size: NA
J gene: TRBJ2-7
V gene: TRBV5-1

CDR3 DNA: TGCAGCGTTGGCGGCCGTTTGAACACTGAAGCTTTCTTT
CDR3 protein: CSVGGRLNTEAFF
D gene: NA
clone size: NA
J gene: TRBJ1-1
V gene: TRBV29-1

CDR3 DNA: TGTGCCAGCAGGGCAGCGGCTGGAAACACCATATATTTT
CDR3 protein: CASRAAAGNTIYF
D gene: NA
clone size: NA
J gene: TRBJ1-3
V gene: TRBV6-6

CDR3 DNA: TGTGCCAGCTCATCCCGGGACAGGGCGAACACCGGGGAGCTGTTTTTT
CDR3 protein: CASSSRDRANTGELFF
D gene: TRBD1
clone size: once
J gene: TRBJ2-2
V gene: TRBV18

CDR3 DNA: TGTGCCAGCACCCCCCGGACTAGCGGGGCATACGAGCAGTACTTC
CDR3 protein: CASTPRTSGAYEQYF
D gene: TRBD2
clone size: NA
J gene: TRBJ2-7
V gene: TRBV2

CDR3 DNA: TGTGCCAGCAGCCCCAGCGGGGCAAACAATGAGCAGTTCTTC
CDR3 protein: CASSPSGANNEQFF
D gene: TRBD2
clone size: NA
J gene: TRBJ2-1
V gene: TRBV9

CDR3 DNA: TGTGCCATCAATAGCCTGGGGCGCACCTACGAGCAGTACTTC
CDR3 protein: CAINSLGRTYEQYF
D gene: NA
clone size: NA
J gene: TRBJ2-7
V gene: TRBV10-3

CDR3 DNA: TGTGCCAGCAGCCGAGGACTAGCGGAAGAGACCCAGTACTTC
CDR3 protein: CASSRGLAEETQYF
D gene: TRBD2
clone size: NA
J gene: TRBJ2-5
V gene: TRBV5-4

CDR3 DNA: TGTGCCAGCAGTTTTCGACAGGGGAACATCTATGGCTACACCTTC
CDR3 protein: CASSFRQGNIYGYTF
D gene: TRBD1
clone size: NA
J gene: TRBJ1-2
V gene: TRBV28

CDR3 DNA: TGTGCCAGCAGAGCAGCTTATAGCAATCAGCCCCAGCATTTT
CDR3 protein: CASRAAYSNQPQHF
D gene: NA
clone size: NA
J gene: TRBJ1-5
V gene: TRBV7-8

CDR3 DNA: TGTGCCAGCAACCTACAGGGGAACTATGGCTACACCTTC
CDR3 protein: CASNLQGNYGYTF
D gene: TRBD1
clone size: NA
J gene: TRBJ1-2
V gene: TRBV7-2

CDR3 DNA: TGTGCCAGCAGCCCAGGGAGGGGGCTTGGCTATGGCTACACCTTC
CDR3 protein: CASSPGRGLGYGYTF
D gene: TRBD1
clone size: NA
J gene: TRBJ1-2
V gene: TRBV11-2

CDR3 DNA: TGTGCCAGCAGCTTAGGAGGGGGGACGGGTGGGACTAATGAAAAACTGTTTTTT
CDR3 protein: CASSLGGGTGGTNEKLFF
D gene: NA
clone size: NA
J gene: TRBJ1-4
V gene: TRBV7-8

CDR3 DNA: TGCGCCAGCAGCCAAGGGGCCGGGACTAGCGTTTACAATGAGCAGTTCTTC
CDR3 protein: CASSQGAGTSVYNEQFF
D gene: TRBD2
clone size: NA
J gene: TRBJ2-1
V gene: TRBV4-3

CDR3 DNA: TGCGCCAGCAGCTCCGGGACAGGACTGAACAATGAGCAGTTCTTC
CDR3 protein: CASSSGTGLNNEQFF
D gene: TRBD1
clone size: NA
J gene: TRBJ2-1
V gene: TRBV5-1

CDR3 DNA: TGCGCCAGCAGTCTACGAACGCGGGACGGGGATATAGTGGGGGTCTCTGGAAACACCATATATTTT
CDR3 protein: CASSLRTRDGDIVGVSGNTIYF
D gene: NA
clone size: once
J gene: TRBJ1-3
V gene: TRBV23-1

CDR3 DNA: TGTGCCAGCAGCGGCGGGACAGGAAATCAAGAGACCCAGTACTTC
CDR3 protein: CASSGGTGNQETQYF
D gene: TRBD1
clone size: NA
J gene: TRBJ2-5
V gene: TRBV7-9

CDR3 DNA: TGCGCCAGCAGTCACAATTCTGACGAGCAGTACTTC
CDR3 protein: CASSHNSDEQYF
D gene: NA
clone size: NA
J gene: TRBJ2-7
V gene: TRBV4-1

CDR3 DNA: TGTGCTAGCAGCCCGATGCAGGGACAGGGGGCCTACGAGCAGTACTTC
CDR3 protein: CASSPMQGQGAYEQYF
D gene: TRBD1
clone size: NA
J gene: TRBJ2-7
V gene: TRBV7-7

CDR3 DNA: TGTGCCAGCAGCGCCCCGGCGAGGGCTAGCTACGAGCAGTACTTC
CDR3 protein: CASSAPARASYEQYF
D gene: NA
clone size: NA
J gene: TRBJ2-7
V gene: TRBV2

CDR3 DNA: TGCGCCAGCAGCTTGGAAGGACCCAACTACAATGAGCAGTTCTTC
CDR3 protein: CASSLEGPNYNEQFF
D gene: NA
clone size: NA
J gene: TRBJ2-1
V gene: TRBV5-1

CDR3 DNA: TGTGCCAGCTCACCTAGCCTTGGGACAGGGGAGTATGGCTACACCTTC
CDR3 protein: CASSPSLGTGEYGYTF
D gene: TRBD1
clone size: NA
J gene: TRBJ1-2
V gene: TRBV18

CDR3 DNA: TGTGCCAGCCGAGGGACAGGGCGTTACGAGCAGTACTTC
CDR3 protein: CASRGTGRYEQYF
D gene: TRBD1
clone size: NA
J gene: TRBJ2-7
V gene: TRBV27

CDR3 DNA: TGTGCCAGCAGCCGGAGGGCGGGGGCTAGCGGGAGGGACAATGAGCAGTTCTTC
CDR3 protein: CASSRRAGASGRDNEQFF
D gene: TRBD2
clone size: NA
J gene: TRBJ2-1
V gene: TRBV9

CDR3 DNA: TGTGCCAGCGGGGGAATAGGGGGCTTTGCCTCCTACGAGCAGTACTTC
CDR3 protein: CASGGIGGFASYEQYF
D gene: TRBD1
clone size: NA
J gene: TRBJ2-7
V gene: TRBV11-2

CDR3 DNA: TGTGCCAGCAAAGGACAGGGGAATTCACCCCTCCACTTT
CDR3 protein: CASKGQGNSPLHF
D gene: TRBD1
clone size: NA
J gene: TRBJ1-6
V gene: TRBV5-4

CDR3 DNA: TGTGCCAGTAGTATACTCATGACAGCAAATCCTTACAATGAGCAGTTCTTC
CDR3 protein: CASSILMTANPYNEQFF
D gene: NA
clone size: NA
J gene: TRBJ2-1
V gene: TRBV19

CDR3 DNA: TGTGCCAGCTCACCACAAGGAGGGAACACTGAAGCTTTCTTT
CDR3 protein: CASSPQGGNTEAFF
D gene: NA
clone size: NA
J gene: TRBJ1-1
V gene: TRBV18

CDR3 DNA: TGTGCCAGCAGAGGGTCGAGCGGGAGTGTGAGTGGTTACGAGCAGTACTTC
CDR3 protein: CASRGSSGSVSGYEQYF
D gene: TRBD2
clone size: NA
J gene: TRBJ2-7
V gene: TRBV7-2

CDR3 DNA: TGTGCCAGCAGCTTAGCGGGCGGGCAAGCCGGAAACACCATATATTTT
CDR3 protein: CASSLAGGQAGNTIYF
D gene: NA
clone size: NA
J gene: TRBJ1-3
V gene: TRBV7-9

CDR3 DNA: TGTGCCAGCAGCTTTGTAGGGACAGGGGGCCTCGAGCAGTACTTC
CDR3 protein: CASSFVGTGGLEQYF
D gene: TRBD1
clone size: NA
J gene: TRBJ2-7
V gene: TRBV7-8

CDR3 DNA: TGTGCCAGCAGCTTCGTGGGACTAGCGGGCCCAAAGGCAGCAGATACGCAGTATTTT
CDR3 protein: CASSFVGLAGPKAADTQYF
D gene: TRBD2
clone size: NA
J gene: TRBJ2-3
V gene: TRBV5-4

CDR3 DNA: TGTGCCAGCAGTGACGACAGGGGTAATTCACCCCTCCACTTT
CDR3 protein: CASSDDRGNSPLHF
D gene: TRBD1
clone size: once
J gene: TRBJ1-6
V gene: TRBV2

CDR3 DNA: TGTGCCAGCAGCGTAGCAGGCTCTGGAAACACCATATATTTT
CDR3 protein: CASSVAGSGNTIYF
D gene: NA
clone size: NA
J gene: TRBJ1-3
V gene: TRBV9

CDR3 DNA: TGCAGCGTTGAGGCCCAGGGCTACGAGCAGTACTTC
CDR3 protein: CSVEAQGYEQYF
D gene: NA
clone size: NA
J gene: TRBJ2-7
V gene: TRBV29-1

CDR3 DNA: TGTGCCAGCAGCTTGGTGGGGGGCCCCTACGAGCAGTACTTC
CDR3 protein: CASSLVGGPYEQYF
D gene: NA
clone size: NA
J gene: TRBJ2-7
V gene: TRBV11-2

CDR3 DNA: TGCGCCAGCAGCTTTGGGGCGTACCGAGAGGCTTACGAGCAGTACTTC
CDR3 protein: CASSFGAYREAYEQYF
D gene: NA
clone size: NA
J gene: TRBJ2-7
V gene: TRBV5-1

CDR3 DNA: TGCGCCAGCAGCCAAGATATTGGCAGGCAATACTATGGCTACACCTTC
CDR3 protein: CASSQDIGRQYYGYTF
D gene: NA
clone size: NA
J gene: TRBJ1-2
V gene: TRBV4-3

CDR3 DNA: TGTGCCAGCTCACCACCCTACAGGGGGCATCAGGAGCAGTTCTTC
CDR3 protein: CASSPPYRGHQEQFF
D gene: TRBD1
clone size: NA
J gene: TRBJ2-1
V gene: TRBV18

CDR3 DNA: TGCGCCAGCAGCTCCCGGACAGGTTCGAACACTGAAGCTTTCTTT
CDR3 protein: CASSSRTGSNTEAFF
D gene: TRBD1
clone size: NA
J gene: TRBJ1-1
V gene: TRBV5-1

CDR3 DNA: TGTGCCAGCAGCTTAGCTGCGAACACTGAAGCTTTCTTT
CDR3 protein: CASSLAANTEAFF
D gene: NA
clone size: once
J gene: TRBJ1-1
V gene: TRBV7-9

CDR3 DNA: TGTGCCATCAAAGGGGGGGCCCTCGCCGGGGAGCTGTTTTTT
CDR3 protein: CAIKGGALAGELFF
D gene: NA
clone size: once
J gene: TRBJ2-2
V gene: TRBV5-4

CDR3 DNA: TGTGCCAGCAGTTTATGGCCGGGAGAGGGTAATTCACCCCTCCACTTT
CDR3 protein: CASSLWPGEGNSPLHF
D gene: NA
clone size: NA
J gene: TRBJ1-6
V gene: TRBV28

CDR3 DNA: TGTGCCAGCAGCTTATACACGGTTTTCCGTGGCTACACCTTC
CDR3 protein: CASSLYTVFRGYTF
D gene: NA
clone size: NA
J gene: TRBJ1-2
V gene: TRBV28

CDR3 DNA: TGTGCCAGCAGTGGACGTCCCGGGACAGGGAACTATGGCTACACCTTC
CDR3 protein: CASSGRPGTGNYGYTF
D gene: TRBD1
clone size: NA
J gene: TRBJ1-2
V gene: TRBV28

CDR3 DNA: TGTGCCAGCAGCCAAGCTCCGGGATGGAACTACGAGCAGTACTTC
CDR3 protein: CASSQAPGWNYEQYF
D gene: NA
clone size: NA
J gene: TRBJ2-7
V gene: TRBV14